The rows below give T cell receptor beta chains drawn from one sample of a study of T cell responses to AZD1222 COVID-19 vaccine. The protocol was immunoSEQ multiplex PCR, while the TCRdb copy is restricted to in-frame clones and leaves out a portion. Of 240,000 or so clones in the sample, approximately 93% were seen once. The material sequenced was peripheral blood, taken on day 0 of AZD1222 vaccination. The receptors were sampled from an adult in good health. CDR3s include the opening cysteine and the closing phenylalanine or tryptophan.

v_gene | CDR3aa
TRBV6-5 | CASTPDGNTEAFF
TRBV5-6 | CASSPPIRTSGYTF
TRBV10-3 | CAITSSGGLAYNEQFF
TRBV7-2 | CASSRLAGGRIGETQYF
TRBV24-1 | CATRTSGANEQFF
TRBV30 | CAWSVHGNTGELFF
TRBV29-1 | CSGQGYATNEKLFF
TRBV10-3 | CAISAERGGQNIQYF
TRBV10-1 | CASSEQANSPLHF
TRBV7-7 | CASAPHPGTSTDTQYF
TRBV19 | CASSINPIYGYTF
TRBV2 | CASSGTRGNYGYTF
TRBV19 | CASSIDLRGQETQYF
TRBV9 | CASSPGWQLSYEQYF
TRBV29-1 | CSGTYRSEEQFF
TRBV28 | CASSLGQGYQPQHF
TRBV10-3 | CAISDSSGATWETQYF
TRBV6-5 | CASGTGNTDTQYF
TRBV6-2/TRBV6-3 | CASSYGAGDPVF
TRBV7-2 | CASSPAGVNTEAFF
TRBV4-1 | CASSRTGTGYNEQFF
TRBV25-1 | CASSESPTSGSYNEQFF
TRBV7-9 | CASSLMGGEQAFF
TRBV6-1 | CASSETGGNTEAFF
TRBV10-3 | CAIRDIGTGDMNTEAFF
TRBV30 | CAWSVPPGQGGGNTIYF
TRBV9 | CASNHYNSPLHF
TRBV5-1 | CASSSLRLAGSKFF
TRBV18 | CASSPASGQPQHF
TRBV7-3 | CASRRTGNTGELFF
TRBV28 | CASSLGRRTGGLGSEQFF
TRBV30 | CAWSVRRRETSVEQYF
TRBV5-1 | CASSSSRDEQYF
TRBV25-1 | CASRGTGPSYEQYF
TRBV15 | CATSWGTNQPQHF
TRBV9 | CASSVAYTGELFF
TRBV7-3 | CASSLIGSGDTGELFF
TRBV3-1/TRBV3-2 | CASSHGLGTEAFF
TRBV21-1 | CASYLVSGNTIYF
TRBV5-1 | CASSPRDRLGEQYF
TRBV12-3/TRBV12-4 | CASSLSLGDTQYF
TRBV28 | CASSFGDYEQYF
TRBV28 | CASRRQGTGANVLTF
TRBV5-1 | CASSPGPTGNQPQHF
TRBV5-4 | CASSPRGTGFSGNTIYF
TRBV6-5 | CASSDSNSPLHF
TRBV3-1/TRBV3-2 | CASSQGGGSHTEAFF
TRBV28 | CASSLLQGGKAFF
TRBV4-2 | CASSQAGTTNEKLFF
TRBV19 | CASRDLGEAFF
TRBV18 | CASSPETSPDTQYF
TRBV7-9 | CASSLSRTADNEQFF
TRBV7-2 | CASSRDGNSNQPQHF